Listed below are T cell receptor beta chains from one sample, sequenced in a study of blood T cells in healthy people across ages. TCRdb re-called the 5' RACE reads with MiXCR, one entry per CDR3 protein. The sample lists approximately 850,000 distinct CDR3 sequences, around 45% occurring once. The sample comprised blood. These receptors were obtained from a man between 60 and 70 years old in good health. Each CDR3 is given with its conserved first and last residue. The order of the fields is V gene, D gene, J gene, clone size, CDR3 DNA, CDR3 protein. A D gene is named only where the DNA matches it firmly. Expanded clones get a size class; other rows say once, few or many, or leave the size out.

v_gene: TRBV6-4
d_gene: .
j_gene: TRBJ2-5
abundance: .
CDR3nt: TGTGCCAGCAGTGTGAACAGGGCAGAGACCCAGTACTTC
CDR3aa: CASSVNRAETQYF

v_gene: TRBV20-1
d_gene: .
j_gene: TRBJ2-7
abundance: .
CDR3nt: TGCAGCGCTAGTGGCGCTGGGGCCTACAATGAGCAGTACTTC
CDR3aa: CSASGAGAYNEQYF

v_gene: TRBV12-3/TRBV12-4
d_gene: .
j_gene: TRBJ1-2
abundance: few
CDR3nt: TGTGCCAGCAGTTTAGGGGTTTGGTACGGCTACACCTTC
CDR3aa: CASSLGVWYGYTF

v_gene: TRBV7-2
d_gene: .
j_gene: TRBJ2-5
abundance: .
CDR3nt: TGTGCCAGCAGCTTAGCGTTTCTCGGGGAAGAGACCCAGTACTTC
CDR3aa: CASSLAFLGEETQYF

v_gene: TRBV7-9
d_gene: .
j_gene: TRBJ2-7
abundance: .
CDR3nt: TGTGCCAGCAGCTTGATGGGGAGACGATGGTACGAGCAGTACTTC
CDR3aa: CASSLMGRRWYEQYF

v_gene: TRBV5-4
d_gene: .
j_gene: TRBJ2-7
abundance: .
CDR3nt: TGTGCCAGCAGCTTGGATAGCATCCGCGAGCAGTACTTC
CDR3aa: CASSLDSIREQYF

v_gene: TRBV4-1
d_gene: TRBD2
j_gene: TRBJ2-7
abundance: .
CDR3nt: TGCGCCAGCAGCCAGGCTAGCGGGGGGTTCCCCTACGAGCAGTACTTC
CDR3aa: CASSQASGGFPYEQYF

v_gene: TRBV4-1
d_gene: .
j_gene: TRBJ2-1
abundance: .
CDR3nt: TGCGCCAGCAGCCAAGTGCTAGCAGGGTCGGGTTACAATGAGCAGTTCTTC
CDR3aa: CASSQVLAGSGYNEQFF

v_gene: TRBV20-1
d_gene: .
j_gene: TRBJ1-5
abundance: few
CDR3nt: TGCAGTGCTGCACAGGGACAGCCCCAGCATTTT
CDR3aa: CSAAQGQPQHF

v_gene: TRBV10-3
d_gene: .
j_gene: TRBJ2-5
abundance: .
CDR3nt: TGTGCCATCAGGGACTACGAGGAGACCCAGTACTTC
CDR3aa: CAIRDYEETQYF

v_gene: TRBV6-1
d_gene: .
j_gene: TRBJ2-7
abundance: few
CDR3nt: TGTGCCAGCAGTGAGTGGGCTATGGCGGGGAACCTCTACGAGCAGTACTTC
CDR3aa: CASSEWAMAGNLYEQYF

v_gene: TRBV28
d_gene: .
j_gene: TRBJ1-2
abundance: .
CDR3nt: TGTGCCAGCAGTTTGGAAAGGGAGACTAACTATGGCTACACCTTC
CDR3aa: CASSLERETNYGYTF

v_gene: TRBV6-1
d_gene: .
j_gene: TRBJ2-5
abundance: .
CDR3nt: TGTGCCAGCAGTGATTCGCCCGGGGAGACCCAGTACTTC
CDR3aa: CASSDSPGETQYF

v_gene: TRBV6-1
d_gene: TRBD1
j_gene: TRBJ2-7
abundance: few
CDR3nt: TGTGCCAGCAGTGAAGGCAGACAGGGCTCCTACGAGCAGTACTTC
CDR3aa: CASSEGRQGSYEQYF

v_gene: TRBV29-1
d_gene: .
j_gene: TRBJ2-6
abundance: .
CDR3nt: TGCAGCGCGGTGTATCCTGGGGCCAACGTCCTGACTTTC
CDR3aa: CSAVYPGANVLTF

v_gene: TRBV3-1
d_gene: .
j_gene: TRBJ2-2
abundance: .
CDR3nt: TGTGCCAGCAGCCATGCCGCCGGGGAGCTGTTTTTT
CDR3aa: CASSHAAGELFF

v_gene: TRBV20-1
d_gene: .
j_gene: TRBJ1-1
abundance: .
CDR3nt: TGCAGTGCAGAAGAACAGAAGGATGCTTTCTTT
CDR3aa: CSAEEQKDAFF

v_gene: TRBV5-1
d_gene: .
j_gene: TRBJ2-3
abundance: .
CDR3nt: TGCGCCAGCAGCTTGGGAGGGCCTTCTAGCACAGATACGCAGTATTTT
CDR3aa: CASSLGGPSSTDTQYF